Each of the 17 T cell receptor beta chains below was sequenced from the same sample in a study of CXCR3-negative and CXCR3-positive naive CD8 T cells. The method, 5' RACE with UMI labels, was used to prepare the TRB cDNA libraries. From its re-call of the 5' RACE reads, TCRdb lists each CDR3 protein once, without DNA. This listing includes about 98,000 distinct CDR3 sequences. Study-level results: Comparison of naive cells showed more hydrophobic TRB CDR3s in CXCR3-positive than in CXCR3-negative naive cells.

For these receptors, no antigen is known. The sample comprised naive CXCR3+ CD8+ T cells from blood. The subset is: CD45RO-CCR7+CD27+CD95- naive CD8+ T cells expressing CXCR3 (TNR3+). The receptor set was obtained from a human donor in good health. Some clones in this sample may be carry-over from other donors' samples.

This chain connects TRBV27 to TRBJ2-7; TCRdb outputs TRBD1, but without DNA this stays unchecked. The germline V gene has CDR1 MNHEY and CDR2 SMNVEV (reference sequence). The CDR3 covers 16 residues. CDR3 sequence: CASSSKGGIFNYEQYF.

V and J are TRBV7-6 and TRBJ2-7; there is no DNA to check the TCRdb D call of TRBD1. Germline assignment: CDR1 SGHVS and CDR2 FNYEAQ. The CDR3 totals 15 residues. The CDR3 here is CASSLGGQGGYEQYF.

The chain joins TRBV29-1 to TRBJ2-1. This CDR3 has 14 residues. Germline CDR1 is SQVTM and CDR2 is ANQGSEA. This CDR3 reads CSVEDTGYYNEQFF.

This chain connects TRBV7-2 to TRBJ2-5; lacking DNA, the TRBD1 call made by TCRdb goes unchecked. Germline loops: CDR1 SGHTA, CDR2 FQGNSA. The CDR3 consists of 14 residues. CDR3 residues: CASSSTGAAETQYF. The full variable domain, in which reference TRBV7-2 and TRBJ2-5 provide the parts outside the CDR3, is GAGVSQSPSNKVTEKGKDVELRCDPISGHTALYWYRQSLGQGLEFLIYFQGNSAPDKSGLPSDRFSAERTGGSVSTLTIQRTQQEDSAVYLCASSSTGAAETQYFGPGTRLLVL.

The J gene is TRBJ2-5, the V gene TRBV19; TCRdb outputs TRBD1, but without DNA this stays unchecked. Germline-derived CDR1 and CDR2 are LNHDA and SQIVND (reference sequence). This CDR3 is 15 amino acids long. Here the CDR3 reads CASSPRGQSQETQYF.

The chain employs TRBV7-2 and TRBJ2-7; as DNA is missing, the TRBD1 call by TCRdb cannot be tested. Germline CDR1 and CDR2: SGHTA and FQGNSA. The CDR3 is 15 amino acids. CDR3 protein: CASSLNGGGVYEQYF. The variable domain in full, completed from reference TRBV7-2 and TRBJ2-7, reads GAGVSQSPSNKVTEKGKDVELRCDPISGHTALYWYRQSLGQGLEFLIYFQGNSAPDKSGLPSDRFSAERTGGSVSTLTIQRTQQEDSAVYLCASSLNGGGVYEQYFGPGTRLTVT.

The genes are TRBV12-3 or TRBV12-4 and TRBJ1-5. The CDR3 length is 17 residues. This chain's CDR3 is CASSLRAQLYSNQPQHF.

The V call is TRBV11-2, the J call TRBJ2-2; the D call from TCRdb, TRBD2, cannot be confirmed without DNA. Germline CDR1 reads SGHAT; CDR2 reads FQNNGV. This CDR3 has 21 residues. This chain's CDR3 is CASSPPSSLAGGGRNTGELFF.

The V gene is TRBV12-3 or TRBV12-4, the J gene TRBJ2-2; TCRdb picks TRBD1, but there is no DNA to check that call. This CDR3 has 19 amino acids. CDR3 in amino acids: CASSFGPGGAGAITGELFF.

This chain joins TRBV7-6 and TRBJ2-2; TCRdb's D call of TRBD1 is untestable without DNA. Germline CDR1 is SGHVS and CDR2 is FNYEAQ. The CDR3 has 18 residues. The CDR3 sequence is CASSLDLNRGMDTGELFF.

The V call is TRBV5-6, the J call TRBJ2-5; the D gene TCRdb calls, TRBD1, cannot be checked with no DNA. Germline V gene sequence: CDR1 SGHDT, CDR2 YYEEEE. CDR3 length: 14 residues. The CDR3 reads CASSLGGNQETQYF.

V and J are TRBV12-3 or TRBV12-4 and TRBJ2-7; there is no DNA to check the TCRdb D call of TRBD2. The length of the CDR3 is 14 residues. The CDR3 sequence is CASSDEDWSYEQYF.

This chain's CDR3 is CASSITGTGKNTEAFF. The chain has TRBV13 and TRBJ1-1; the D gene TCRdb calls, TRBD1, cannot be checked with no DNA. Germline values: CDR1 PRHDT, CDR2 FYEKMQ (reference sequence). The CDR3 is 16 amino acids.

The J gene is TRBJ1-5, the V gene TRBV20-1. Per the germline V gene, CDR1 is DFQATT and CDR2 is SNEGSKA (reference sequence). The CDR3 consists of 14 residues. CDR3 residues: CSAREGYSNQPQHF.

The J gene is TRBJ2-7, the V gene TRBV7-2; absent DNA, TCRdb's TRBD1 call cannot be checked. Germline CDR1 and CDR2: SGHTA and FQGNSA. This CDR3 is built from 14 residues. This CDR3 reads CASSFWGPPDEQYF.

This rearrangement joins TRBV7-2 to TRBJ2-7; TCRdb indicates TRBD1, and absent DNA this call remains unverified. CDR1 and CDR2 (germline): SGHTA, FQGNSA. The CDR3 runs 16 residues. CDR3 loop: CASSLGVWGRGNEQYF.

V gene TRBV7-2 combines with J gene TRBJ2-7; the TCRdb call, TRBD1, lacks DNA for checking. This CDR3 has 14 amino acids. CDR1 and CDR2 (germline): SGHTA, FQGNSA. The CDR3 is CASSLEGRDYEQYF.